This T cell receptor (beta chain) appears in the sequencing data of a study of patients and donors after allogeneic stem cell transplantation (dated by TCRdb to 2020 to 2022). Library construction relied on RT-PCR. TCRdb lists the instrument as NextSeq 550. Starting from the raw public reads, TCRdb applied fastp trimming at Q25, assembled clones with MiXCR and retained in-frame beta chains. Here each entry gathers all rows of one CDR3 protein and keeps the most common genes and DNA. For this sample the table gives hundreds of thousands of distinct CDR3 sequences, of which 16% were detected only once. In total, the top ten clones hold around 7.9% of the sample. Via the germline V gene, CDR1 is SGHRS and CDR2 YFSETQ. Including cysteine and phenylalanine, the CDR3 has 14 amino acids. Kept here is only the CDR3 DNA, which spans 42 bases and is read in frame from base 1. V drops 5 bases and J drops 0 bases, leaving 12 bases in between.

This clonotype was seen at least ten times. Its recognized antigen is unknown. Qualities for individual bases were not recorded, and no much larger clone is one base off. This TCR came from a human donor who was either an allogeneic HSCT recipient or a stem cell or donor lymphocyte infusion donor (not recorded which). It is not recorded whose cells these are; they may come from a transplant donor. Sequenced material: blood, either unsorted or a sorted T cell fraction (not recorded which). The sequence is built from TRBV5-1 and TRBJ2-7; the D gene is perhaps TRBD1, from 6 matching bases. CDR3 sequence: CASSPGDTSYEQYF. At the DNA level, the sequence is TGCGCCAGCAGTCCTGGGGACACCTCCTACGAGCAGTACTTC.